Following are 32 T cell receptor beta chains from one sample sequenced in a study of technical replicates of blood from several donors. Profiling relied on immunoSEQ multiplex PCR, and the TCRdb table lists in-frame clones only, not all of them. The sample holds 65,000 to 95,000 clones; approximately 97% are singletons and the top ten take roughly 0.3%. Specimen: T cells isolated from PBMCs. The source is a human donor in good health.

This sequence joins TRBV5-4 and TRBJ1-3; the D gene is possibly TRBD1 (5 bases). The CDR3 has 15 residues. Germline CDR1 and CDR2: SGHNT and YYREEE (reference sequence). The V end was cut by 0 bases, the J end by 3 bases, with 10 bases between. CDR3 sequence: CASSLGRGNGNTIYF. CDR3 nucleotides: TGTGCCAGCAGCTTGGGGAGGGGCAATGGAAACACCATATATTTT.

The rearrangement joins TRBV7-9 to TRBJ1-3; D is unresolved. V lost 1 base and J 0 bases, leaving 4 bases between the germline ends. CDR1 and CDR2 from the germline V gene are SEHNR and FQNEAQ (reference sequence). This CDR3 has 14 residues. DNA for the CDR3: TGTGCCAGCAGCTTAGTCTTCTCTGGAAACACCATATATTTT. Translation gives CASSLVFSGNTIYF.

This sequence joins TRBV5-1 and TRBJ1-1; D is undetermined. The ends were cut back, 1 base at V and 5 bases at J, with 6 bases in the middle. Germline V gives CDR1 SGHRS, CDR2 YFSETQ. This CDR3 is built from 12 residues. The CDR3 loop is CASSLRRTEAFF. CDR3 in DNA: TGCGCCAGCAGCTTGAGGAGGACTGAAGCTTTCTTT.

The chain employs TRBV4-2 and TRBJ2-7, with D tentatively TRBD2 (6 bases). Germline V gene sequence: CDR1 LGHNA, CDR2 YNFKEQ. V was shortened by 1 base and J by 6 bases, with 13 bases between the two germline ends. There are 14 residues in the CDR3. DNA of the CDR3: TGTGCCAGCAGCCAAGCGTCTAGCGCCGTCGAGCAGTACTTC. Amino acid sequence: CASSQASSAVEQYF.

V gene TRBV6-5 combines with J gene TRBJ2-1, with D perhaps TRBD2 (6 bases). Trimming removed 0 bases at V and 4 bases at J, with 10 bases between. Germline V gene data show CDR1 as MNHEY and CDR2 as SVGAGI. The CDR3 has 15 residues. The DNA for the CDR3 is TGTGCCAGCAGTTACTCGTCGGGAGCTTACAATGAGCAGTTCTTC. Encoded protein: CASSYSSGAYNEQFF.

J is TRBJ1-2 and V is TRBV14; possibly TRBD1 for D (5 bases). From germline, CDR1 is SGHDN and CDR2 FVKESK. Trimming left V 0 bases short and J 8 bases short, with 13 bases between. The CDR3 covers 14 residues. The CDR3 region is CASSQDLGGVGYTF. DNA of the CDR3: TGTGCCAGCAGCCAAGATCTTGGAGGGGTGGGCTACACCTTC.

The chain combines TRBV25-1 with TRBJ2-7, with D uncertain. The V and J ends lost 2 bases and 5 bases respectively, with 10 bases between them. Germline lookup yields CDR1 MGHDK and CDR2 SYGVNS. The CDR3 is 13 residues long. The CDR3 bases are TGTGCCAGCAGTGAACCACAATTCCACGAGCAGTACTTC. Encoded protein: CASSEPQFHEQYF.

The sample holds one count of this clone. The rearrangement links TRBV10-3 to TRBJ2-5; 7 bases line up with TRBD1. The CDR3 has 15 amino acids. In germline, CDR1 is ENHRY, CDR2 SYGVKD. Unmatched junction bases numbered 10, after V lost 4 bases and J lost 5 bases. The CDR3, as DNA: TGTGCCATCAGTGGAACGGGACAGCTGATGGAGACCCAGTACTTC. This translates into CAISGTGQLMETQYF.

The rearrangement joins TRBV15 to TRBJ2-7; the match to TRBD1 covers 7 bases. The CDR3 totals 15 residues. Germline CDR1 LNHNV, CDR2 YYDKDF (reference sequence). With V trimmed by 1 base and J by 5 bases, 8 bases remained unmatched. CDR3 region: CATSRALGTAHEQYF. CDR3 coding DNA: TGTGCCACCAGCAGAGCTCTGGGGACAGCCCACGAGCAGTACTTC.

DNA for the CDR3: TGTGCCAGCAGCGTAGGGGCGGGAGGGCCCCTCAATGAGCAGTTCTTC. Protein: CASSVGAGGPLNEQFF. The gene calls are TRBV9 and TRBJ2-1, with TRBD2 matching 9 bases. The CDR3 covers 16 residues. Trimming removed 0 bases from V and 6 bases from J; junction bases left unmatched: 7. Germline V lookup: CDR1 SGDLS, CDR2 YYNGEE. The whole variable domain, remainder taken from reference TRBV9 and TRBJ2-1, is DSGVTQTPKHLITATGQRVTLRCSPRSGDLSVYWYQQSLDQGLQFLIQYYNGEERAKGNILERFSAQQFPDLHSELNLSSLELGDSALYFCASSVGAGGPLNEQFFGPGTRLTVL.

The J gene is TRBJ1-2, the V gene TRBV6-6; 7 nucleotides agree with TRBD1. Germline lookup yields CDR1 MNHNY and CDR2 SVGAGI (reference sequence). The CDR3 sequence is 15 residues long. The trim removed 5 bases at V and 0 bases at J, leaving 6 bases unmatched. This CDR3 is CASSALRGSNYGYTF. DNA for the CDR3: TGTGCCAGCAGTGCGCTCAGGGGGTCTAACTATGGCTACACCTTC.

This chain joins TRBV6-5 and TRBJ1-4; 7 bases agree with TRBD1. The germline V gene encodes CDR1 MNHEY and CDR2 SVGAGI. The trim removed 0 bases at V and 3 bases at J, leaving 4 bases unmatched. This CDR3 has 16 amino acids. The CDR3 sequence is CASSYSPQGANEKLFF. The CDR3 nucleotides read TGTGCCAGCAGTTACTCACCCCAGGGGGCTAATGAAAAACTGTTTTTT.

The genes are TRBV28 and TRBJ2-7; 10 positions match TRBD2. Germline CDR1 MDHEN, CDR2 SYDVKM. V lost 3 bases and J lost 4; bases outside the gene matches: 3. This CDR3 is built from 14 residues. CDR3 sequence: CASSFNSGRYEQYF. The CDR3 bases are TGTGCCAGCAGTTTCAATAGCGGGAGGTACGAGCAGTACTTC. Using reference TRBV28 and TRBJ2-7 for the parts outside the CDR3, the full variable domain is DVKVTQSSRYLVKRTGEKVFLECVQDMDHENMFWYRQDPGLGLRLIYFSYDVKMKEKGDIPEGYSVSREKKERFSLILESASTNQTSMYLCASSFNSGRYEQYFGPGTRLTVT.

The chain has TRBV18 and TRBJ2-7; a weak D match, TRBD2 (5 bases). The CDR3 is 12 amino acids. Germline lookup yields CDR1 KGHSH and CDR2 LQKENI. Trimming cost V 3 bases and J 3 bases, with 6 bases left between them. CDR3 in amino acids: CASSPEGYEQYF. The CDR3, as DNA: TGTGCCAGCTCACCTGAGGGCTACGAGCAGTACTTC. Complete variable domain (other parts from reference TRBV18 and TRBJ2-7): NAGVMQNPRHLVRRRGQEARLRCSPMKGHSHVYWYRQLPEEGLKFMVYLQKENIIDESGMPKERFSAEFPKEGPSILRIQQVVRGDSAAYFCASSPEGYEQYFGPGTRLTVT.

This clone was observed a handful of times. The rearrangement uses TRBV7-3 and TRBJ1-3, with D perhaps TRBD1 (5 bases). The CDR3 length is 15 residues. Germline-derived CDR1 and CDR2 are SGHTA and FQGTGA. With 5 bases removed from V and 0 bases from J, the gap between germline ends came to 11 bases. The CDR3 DNA sequence: TGTGCCAGCAGCCTTTGGGGGGGCTCTGGAAACACCATATATTTT. Its translation is CASSLWGGSGNTIYF. Based on the CDR3 plus reference TRBV7-3 and TRBJ1-3, the full variable domain is GAGVSQTPSNKVTEKGKYVELRCDPISGHTALYWYRQSLGQGPEFLIYFQGTGAADDSGLPNDRFFAVRPEGSVSTLKIQRTERGDSAVYLCASSLWGGSGNTIYFGEGSWLTVV.

The rearrangement uses TRBV18 and TRBJ2-4, with D possibly TRBD1 on 6 matching bases. V dropped 3 bases and J dropped 1 base, with 10 bases sitting between them. Germline lookup yields CDR1 KGHSH and CDR2 LQKENI. The CDR3 contains 15 residues. The CDR3 protein is CASSPRQGAKNIQYF. The DNA of the CDR3 is TGTGCCAGCTCACCTCGGCAGGGGGCCAAAAACATTCAGTACTTC.

The chain links TRBV6-6 to TRBJ2-2; D may be TRBD2 (6 bases). CDR3 length: 15 residues. V was shortened by 10 bases and J by 0 bases, with 15 bases between the two germline ends. The germline gives CDR1 MNHNY, CDR2 SVGAGI (reference sequence). This chain's CDR3 is CATQVGGANTGELFF. Here the CDR3 DNA reads TGTGCCACCCAGGTTGGAGGGGCGAACACCGGGGAGCTGTTTTTT.

This clone has only one observation. The chain is built from TRBV18 and TRBJ2-7, with D unresolved. Germline lookup yields CDR1 KGHSH and CDR2 LQKENI. Deletions cut 2 bases from V and 5 bases from J, with 13 bases between. This CDR3 comprises 14 residues. DNA of the CDR3: TGTGCCAGCTCACCATTGCGGCAGTTCCACGAGCAGTACTTC. It specifies CASSPLRQFHEQYF.

The rearrangement joins TRBV7-3 to TRBJ1-2; no reliable D call. This CDR3 has 13 amino acids. The V gene's germline CDR1 is SGHTA and CDR2 FQGTGA. Trimming stripped 5 bases from V and 5 bases from J, with 12 bases between. CDR3 bases: TGTGCCAGCAGCCGAACTGAGGGTTATGGCTACACCTTC. Protein: CASSRTEGYGYTF.

The genes are TRBV5-5 and TRBJ1-1, with 7 bases aligning to TRBD1. With V trimmed by 5 bases and J by 3 bases, 4 bases remained unmatched. The CDR3 extends over 13 amino acids. Germline V lookup: CDR1 SGHKS, CDR2 YYEKEE (reference sequence). The CDR3 coding sequence is TGTGCCAGCAGAATCAGGGGGGACACTGAAGCTTTCTTT. This encodes CASRIRGDTEAFF.

The chain joins TRBV5-1 to TRBJ2-2, with D perhaps TRBD1 (5 bases). Germline lookup yields CDR1 SGHRS and CDR2 YFSETQ. The CDR3 is made up of 15 amino acids. V was pared by 1 base and J by 5 bases, with 12 bases between. The CDR3 loop is CASSLTGPDTGELFF. In DNA form, the CDR3 reads TGCGCCAGCAGCTTGACAGGACCTGATACCGGGGAGCTGTTTTTT.

The CDR3 nucleotides read TGCAGTGGAGCGTCCGGCTACGAGCAGTACTTC. Translating it yields CSGASGYEQYF. This rearrangement joins TRBV20-1 to TRBJ2-7, with D uncertain. This CDR3 is built from 11 residues. Germline V lookup: CDR1 DFQATT, CDR2 SNEGSKA (reference sequence). V dropped 7 bases and J dropped 3 bases, with 10 bases sitting between them.

The CDR3 spells CASSLSGGPATNEKLFF. The CDR3 DNA is TGCGCCAGCAGCTTGAGCGGGGGTCCTGCAACTAATGAAAAACTGTTTTTT. The genes are TRBV5-1 and TRBJ1-4; D might be TRBD1 (5 bases). This CDR3 has 17 residues. Germline V gene sequence: CDR1 SGHRS, CDR2 YFSETQ. Trimming took off 1 base at V and 0 bases at J, with 13 bases between the two ends.

In its sample, this clone was seen once. V and J are TRBV7-8 and TRBJ2-1; D perhaps matches TRBD2 (5 bases). The CDR3 has 14 residues. V gave up 2 bases and J gave up 5 bases, with 10 bases separating them. Germline V gene lookup returns CDR1 SGHVS and CDR2 FQNEAQ. CDR3 sequence (DNA): TGTGCCAGCAGCTTACTCCTAGCACACAATGAGCAGTTCTTC. This gives the protein CASSLLLAHNEQFF.

This rearrangement joins TRBV30 to TRBJ1-1, with D unclear. Germline V gene data show CDR1 as GTSNPN and CDR2 as SVGIG (reference sequence). The CDR3 has 12 amino acids. The V end was cut by 4 bases, the J end by 5 bases, with 11 bases between. The CDR3 spells CAWTITGTEAFF. CDR3 sequence (DNA): TGTGCCTGGACTATTACGGGGACTGAAGCTTTCTTT.

The rearrangement links TRBV30 to TRBJ2-7; 11 positions agree with TRBD1. V was pared by 6 bases and J by 2 bases, with 9 bases of the junction left unmatched. The CDR3 extends over 15 amino acids. CDR1 is GTSNPN and CDR2 is SVGIG in the germline V gene (reference sequence). CDR3 bases: TGTGCCTGTCAAATGGACAGGGGGCCGCCCTACGAGCAGTACTTC. This sequence encodes CACQMDRGPPYEQYF.

This rearrangement joins TRBV2 to TRBJ2-7, with 13 bases aligning to TRBD2. There are 15 residues in the CDR3. J lost 6 bases, V lost 6 bases, and 8 bases had no gene match. CDR1 and CDR2 from the germline V gene are SNHLY and FYNNEI. The CDR3 loop is CASSPGLAGVFEQYF. The CDR3, as DNA: TGTGCCAGCAGCCCCGGACTAGCGGGAGTTTTCGAGCAGTACTTC.

V usage is TRBV9 and J usage is TRBJ2-1; D remains ambiguous. The V gene's germline CDR1 is SGDLS and CDR2 YYNGEE. V gave up 0 bases and J gave up 8 bases, with 18 bases separating them. The CDR3 covers 16 residues. The CDR3: CASSVDYSSGRDEQFF. The CDR3 DNA sequence: TGTGCCAGCAGCGTAGATTATAGCAGTGGTCGGGATGAGCAGTTCTTC.

This clone has only one observation. This chain joins TRBV2 and TRBJ2-2, with a possible D match to TRBD2 (5 bases). Per germline, CDR1 SNHLY and CDR2 FYNNEI. CDR3 length equals 19 residues. Trimming left V 1 base short and J 3 bases short, with 21 bases between. The CDR3 DNA sequence: TGTGCCAGCAGTGAAGGTCTAGCCGTGATTTTGGGTGACACCGGGGAGCTGTTTTTT. It is translated as CASSEGLAVILGDTGELFF.

The genes are TRBV28 and TRBJ1-5; D is unresolved. CDR1 is MDHEN and CDR2 is SYDVKM in the germline V gene. The V end lost 5 bases, the J end lost 2 bases, and 10 bases lay between the germline ends. This CDR3 region has 14 residues. The CDR3 spells CASSPTTRNQPQHF. The CDR3 nucleotides read TGTGCCAGCAGTCCAACTACGCGCAATCAGCCCCAGCATTTT.

The V gene is TRBV28, the J gene TRBJ2-3; 9 bases agree with TRBD2. The J segment lost 4 bases and the V segment lost 4 bases, leaving 6 bases of the junction unmatched. From germline, CDR1 is MDHEN and CDR2 SYDVKM. The length of the CDR3 is 15 residues. In DNA form, the CDR3 reads TGTGCCAGCAGTTCAATAGCGGGAGAGGCAGATACGCAGTATTTT. Encoded protein: CASSSIAGEADTQYF.

V and J are TRBV27 and TRBJ1-3; no reliable D call. The CDR3 runs 14 residues. Germline CDR1 MNHEY, CDR2 SMNVEV (reference sequence). V gave up 6 bases and J gave up 0 bases, with 9 bases separating them. CDR3 region: CASSWTSSGNTIYF. In nucleotides, the CDR3 is TGTGCCAGCAGCTGGACTAGCTCTGGAAACACCATATATTTT.